The rows below give T cell receptor beta chains drawn from one sample of a study of T cells in lung cancer brain metastases. Clones were sequenced by immunoSEQ multiplex PCR, and TCRdb holds only the in-frame ones, with some missing. The data show over 900 clones, roughly 93% seen once. The specimen sequenced was tumor tissue from the primary lung tumor. These receptors were obtained from a woman aged 40 to 50 with non-small cell lung cancer. Both conserved end residues are part of each CDR3. A D gene is named only where the DNA matches it firmly. Only some rows state a clone size, as once, few, many or a class for expanded clones.

v_gene: TRBV29-1
j_gene: TRBJ1-2
abundance: -
d_gene: -
CDR3nt: TGCAGCGTTGTGTCCGGGAACTATGGTTACACCTTC
CDR3aa: CSVVSGNYGYTF

v_gene: TRBV5-1
j_gene: TRBJ2-5
abundance: -
d_gene: -
CDR3nt: TGCGCCAGCAGCTTTCCCGGGGGCGAGACCCAGTACTTC
CDR3aa: CASSFPGGETQYF

v_gene: TRBV20-1
j_gene: TRBJ2-1
abundance: -
d_gene: -
CDR3nt: TGCAGTGCTAGAACAGTAAATGAGCAGTTCTTC
CDR3aa: CSARTVNEQFF

v_gene: TRBV2
j_gene: TRBJ2-3
abundance: -
d_gene: -
CDR3nt: TGTGCCGGTGACTGGGGAGATACGCAGTATTTT
CDR3aa: CAGDWGDTQYF

v_gene: TRBV6-5
j_gene: TRBJ2-3
abundance: -
d_gene: -
CDR3nt: TGTGCCAGCAGTTACGATGGCACAGATACGCAGTATTTT
CDR3aa: CASSYDGTDTQYF

v_gene: TRBV2
j_gene: TRBJ2-1
abundance: -
d_gene: TRBD1
CDR3nt: TGTGCCAGCAAGAGGGGGCGCGAACTCTACAATGAGCAGTTCTTC
CDR3aa: CASKRGRELYNEQFF

v_gene: TRBV5-5
j_gene: TRBJ2-1
abundance: -
d_gene: TRBD2
CDR3nt: TGTGCCAGCAGCTATTTATTTAGGGCTAGCGGGTTTCGGTTCTACAATGAGCAGTTCTTC
CDR3aa: CASSYLFRASGFRFYNEQFF

v_gene: TRBV5-8
j_gene: TRBJ2-1
abundance: -
d_gene: TRBD2
CDR3nt: TGTGCCAGCAGCTTGGAAGCGGGACCTCCACTTTACAATGAGCAGTTCTTC
CDR3aa: CASSLEAGPPLYNEQFF

v_gene: TRBV5-4
j_gene: TRBJ2-1
abundance: -
d_gene: -
CDR3nt: TGTGCCAGCAGCTCCGAGGCGTCCGGCAATGAGCAGTTCTTC
CDR3aa: CASSSEASGNEQFF

v_gene: TRBV10-3
j_gene: TRBJ2-7
abundance: -
d_gene: TRBD2
CDR3nt: TGTGCCATCAGCCAGGGACTAGCGGGATCCTACGAGCAGTACTTC
CDR3aa: CAISQGLAGSYEQYF

v_gene: TRBV29-1
j_gene: TRBJ2-1
abundance: -
d_gene: -
CDR3nt: TGCAGCGTCCCTCGGGAGGGGACAGGAGCCTACAATGAGCAGTTCTTC
CDR3aa: CSVPREGTGAYNEQFF

v_gene: TRBV7-6
j_gene: TRBJ2-7
abundance: few
d_gene: -
CDR3nt: TGTGCCAGCAGCTCGGGCCCAAACTACGAGCAGTACTTC
CDR3aa: CASSSGPNYEQYF

v_gene: TRBV27
j_gene: TRBJ2-7
abundance: -
d_gene: TRBD1
CDR3nt: TGTGCCAGCAGTTTGAAGGCAGGGGGCGAGGGCTACGAGCAGTACTTC
CDR3aa: CASSLKAGGEGYEQYF

v_gene: TRBV5-1
j_gene: TRBJ1-2
abundance: -
d_gene: -
CDR3nt: TGCGCCAGCAGCTTGGGCCGACACGACTATGGCTACACCTTC
CDR3aa: CASSLGRHDYGYTF

v_gene: TRBV27
j_gene: TRBJ1-1
abundance: -
d_gene: -
CDR3nt: TGTGCTAGCAGTCTAAGACAGCGGGACACTGAAGCTTTCTTT
CDR3aa: CASSLRQRDTEAFF

v_gene: TRBV5-1
j_gene: TRBJ2-3
abundance: -
d_gene: -
CDR3nt: TGCGCCAGCAGCTCCTATAAGGGGGACATCACAGATACGCAGTATTTT
CDR3aa: CASSSYKGDITDTQYF

v_gene: TRBV5-1
j_gene: TRBJ1-1
abundance: few
d_gene: -
CDR3nt: TGCGCCAGCAGCACTTTACAGGGACTCACTGAAGCTTTCTTT
CDR3aa: CASSTLQGLTEAFF

v_gene: TRBV7-9
j_gene: TRBJ1-2
abundance: -
d_gene: -
CDR3nt: TGTGCCAGCAGCATGTTCATTCGTAACTATGGCTACACCTTC
CDR3aa: CASSMFIRNYGYTF

v_gene: TRBV6-5
j_gene: TRBJ1-1
abundance: few
d_gene: -
CDR3nt: TGTGCCAGCAGCCACAGGACGGACTGGGAAGCTTTCTTT
CDR3aa: CASSHRTDWEAFF

v_gene: TRBV30
j_gene: TRBJ2-5
abundance: -
d_gene: -
CDR3nt: TGTACCTTTAACGGTGGGATTGAGACCCAGTACTTC
CDR3aa: CTFNGGIETQYF

v_gene: TRBV2
j_gene: TRBJ2-5
abundance: once
d_gene: TRBD2
CDR3nt: TGTGCCAGCAGTGAGGGAGCGGGAAGACGGGAGACCCAGTACTTC
CDR3aa: CASSEGAGRRETQYF

v_gene: TRBV19
j_gene: TRBJ1-3
abundance: -
d_gene: -
CDR3nt: TGTGCCAGTAGTATACCCCGATATCTAGACAGGTCCTCTGGAAACACCATATATTTT
CDR3aa: CASSIPRYLDRSSGNTIYF

v_gene: TRBV2
j_gene: TRBJ2-7
abundance: -
d_gene: -
CDR3nt: TGTGCCAGCAGTGTAGACAAGGGAGACTACGAGCAGTACTTC
CDR3aa: CASSVDKGDYEQYF

v_gene: TRBV19
j_gene: TRBJ1-4
abundance: -
d_gene: TRBD1
CDR3nt: TGTGCCAGTAGTATGACAGGGACAGTAGGTGGACTGTTTTTT
CDR3aa: CASSMTGTVGGLFF

v_gene: TRBV7-3
j_gene: TRBJ2-1
abundance: -
d_gene: -
CDR3nt: TGTGCCAGCAGCTTTGGAACTGGGGTGTCCAATGAGCAGTTCTTC
CDR3aa: CASSFGTGVSNEQFF

v_gene: TRBV6-5
j_gene: TRBJ2-3
abundance: -
d_gene: -
CDR3nt: TGTGCCAGCAGCCCTAGCACAGATACGCAGTATTTT
CDR3aa: CASSPSTDTQYF

v_gene: TRBV28
j_gene: TRBJ1-2
abundance: few
d_gene: TRBD1
CDR3nt: TGTGCCAGCAGTTTGACAGGGGCAACTCCTAACTATGGCTACACCTTC
CDR3aa: CASSLTGATPNYGYTF

v_gene: TRBV4-2
j_gene: TRBJ2-1
abundance: few
d_gene: -
CDR3nt: TGTGCCAGCAGCCAAGTGGGCTTCCTTAATGAGCAGTTCTTC
CDR3aa: CASSQVGFLNEQFF